These T cell receptor beta chains were read from a single sample in a study of shared clonotypes between healthy human individuals. This table comes from immunoSEQ multiplex PCR, and its TCRdb copy is limited to in-frame clones, with some not included. The sample lists 2 million to 2.5 million clones, 95% occurring once. Sequencing was carried out using naive CD4+ T cells sorted from blood. The receptor set was obtained from a man aged 18 to 30 in good health. Both conserved end residues are part of each CDR3. The D gene is left open where the match is weak. The size field is filled for only some rows; it gives once, few, many or a size class.

D gene | clone size | J gene | V gene | CDR3 DNA | CDR3 protein
TRBD2 | . | TRBJ2-1 | TRBV4-3 | TGCGCCAGCAGCTACGGACTAGCGGTGTACAATGAGCAGTTCTTC | CASSYGLAVYNEQFF
. | . | TRBJ1-6 | TRBV11-2 | TGTGCCAGCAGCTCTTACGTGGGGATTAATTCACCCCTCCACTTT | CASSSYVGINSPLHF
. | . | TRBJ2-7 | TRBV28 | TGTGCCAGCACCCCCGGACAGTCCTACGAGCAGTACTTC | CASTPGQSYEQYF
. | . | TRBJ2-3 | TRBV30 | TGTGCCTCCCTAAGGGGACGGTTCACAGATACGCAGTATTTT | CASLRGRFTDTQYF
. | . | TRBJ2-5 | TRBV5-1 | TGCGCCAGCAGAAACGGGGGGCCCGGAGAGACCCAGTACTTC | CASRNGGPGETQYF
TRBD1 | . | TRBJ2-4 | TRBV9 | TGTGCCAGCAGTACAGGGGTGAAAAACATTCAGTACTTC | CASSTGVKNIQYF
. | . | TRBJ1-1 | TRBV6-6 | TGTGCCAGCAGTTACACGACAGTTAACACTGAAGCTTTCTTT | CASSYTTVNTEAFF
. | . | TRBJ2-6 | TRBV9 | TGTGCCAGCAGCTTCCAGACGGCCAGCTCTGGGGCCAACGTCCTGACTTTC | CASSFQTASSGANVLTF
. | . | TRBJ2-5 | TRBV27 | TGTGCCAGCACCCCGTACCAAGAGACCCAGTACTTC | CASTPYQETQYF
. | . | TRBJ2-7 | TRBV19 | TGTGCCAGTAGGACGACAGGCTACGAGCAGTACTTC | CASRTTGYEQYF
. | . | TRBJ2-7 | TRBV2 | TGTGCCAGCAGCCAGGGCCCGCAGCCCTACGAGCAGTACTTC | CASSQGPQPYEQYF
. | once | TRBJ2-1 | TRBV28 | TGTGCCAGCAGTGCCTCGGGACTCGACACTACCTACAATGAGCAGTTCTTC | CASSASGLDTTYNEQFF
TRBD1 | . | TRBJ1-1 | TRBV5-1 | TGCGCCAGCAGCTTGGATCCAGGGGGAACGGTGGAAGCTTTCTTT | CASSLDPGGTVEAFF
. | few | TRBJ1-6 | TRBV9 | TGTGCCAGCAGCTCAGGGAACTATAATTCACCCCTCCACTTT | CASSSGNYNSPLHF
TRBD1 | . | TRBJ2-7 | TRBV7-8 | TGTGCCAGCAGCCCGTGGACAGGGGGAGACTACGAGCAGTACTTC | CASSPWTGGDYEQYF
. | . | TRBJ2-2 | TRBV2 | TGTGCCAGCAGCAACTTCGGGGAGCTGTTTTTT | CASSNFGELFF
. | . | TRBJ1-2 | TRBV28 | TGTGCCAGCAGTCCGCCAGGGCTCTATGGCTACACCTTC | CASSPPGLYGYTF
TRBD1 | . | TRBJ1-2 | TRBV4-1 | TGCGCCAGCAGCCAAGGGGACAGCGAGACCTATGGCTACACCTTC | CASSQGDSETYGYTF
. | . | TRBJ2-5 | TRBV30 | TGTGCCTGGAGTCCCCGGACAGTTACTAAAGAGACCCAGTACTTC | CAWSPRTVTKETQYF
. | . | TRBJ1-2 | TRBV5-1 | TGCGCCAGCAGCCCGGACAGTGGCGTTTATGGCTACACCTTC | CASSPDSGVYGYTF
TRBD1 | . | TRBJ2-3 | TRBV5-1 | TGCGCCAGCAGCCTCGGACAGGGGGCAACAGATACGCAGTATTTT | CASSLGQGATDTQYF
TRBD2 | . | TRBJ2-1 | TRBV9 | TGTGCCAGCAGCGTATCGAGCGGGGCCTACAATGAGCAGTTCTTC | CASSVSSGAYNEQFF
. | . | TRBJ2-7 | TRBV30 | TGTGCCTGGAGTGTAGGGCAGGGTTCCTACGAGCAGTACTTC | CAWSVGQGSYEQYF
TRBD1 | . | TRBJ1-2 | TRBV5-6 | TGTGCCAGCAGGCGCAGGGGGCGAGATTATGGCTACACCTTC | CASRRRGRDYGYTF
. | . | TRBJ1-5 | TRBV11-2 | TGTGCCAGCAGCTTAGATCGGAATCAGCCCCAGCATTTT | CASSLDRNQPQHF
. | . | TRBJ1-4 | TRBV7-9 | TGTGCCAGCAGCGTCGCGTTAAATGAAAAACTGTTTTTT | CASSVALNEKLFF
. | . | TRBJ2-1 | TRBV10-2 | TGCGCCAGCAGTGACCCTGGACATGAGCAGTTCTTC | CASSDPGHEQFF
. | . | TRBJ1-4 | TRBV5-1 | TGCGCCAGCAGCTTTGGAGGGAGTAATGAAAAACTGTTTTTT | CASSFGGSNEKLFF
TRBD1 | . | TRBJ2-7 | TRBV7-9 | TGTGCCAGCAGCTTAATAGGGACAGGGGGCTGGGAGCAGTACTTC | CASSLIGTGGWEQYF
TRBD2 | few | TRBJ2-7 | TRBV4-3 | TGCGCCAGCAGCCAAGTACTAGCGGGAGGGCCCTACGAGCAGTACTTC | CASSQVLAGGPYEQYF
. | . | TRBJ2-3 | TRBV11-3 | TGTGCCAGCAGCGCAGGTGGGACGGGCACAGATACGCAGTATTTT | CASSAGGTGTDTQYF
TRBD1 | . | TRBJ1-1 | TRBV6-1 | TGTGCCAGCAGCAGCCGGGGACAGGCTGCTGAAGCTTTCTTT | CASSSRGQAAEAFF
TRBD1 | once | TRBJ2-7 | TRBV7-2 | TGTGCCAGCAGCTCGGGACAGACTATCTCCGAGCAGTACTTC | CASSSGQTISEQYF
. | once | TRBJ2-1 | TRBV7-2 | TGTGCCAGCAGCTTTCGCGGCGAGCAGTTCTTC | CASSFRGEQFF
. | once | TRBJ2-2 | TRBV9 | TGTGCCAGCAGCGGACACGCGTTTATTTCAGGTCGGGACACCGGGGAGCTGTTTTTT | CASSGHAFISGRDTGELFF
TRBD1 | . | TRBJ1-1 | TRBV6-5 | TGTGCCAGCCTATCAGGGGGCGGGAACACTGAAGCTTTCTTT | CASLSGGGNTEAFF
TRBD1 | . | TRBJ2-7 | TRBV19 | TGTGCCAGTAGTATAGGCGTACAGGGGCGCCACGAGCAGTACTTC | CASSIGVQGRHEQYF
TRBD1 | . | TRBJ2-7 | TRBV2 | TGTGCCAGCAATCGGGACAGCCCCTACGAGCAGTACTTC | CASNRDSPYEQYF
. | . | TRBJ2-3 | TRBV7-9 | TGTGCCAGCAGCTTCGAAGGAACGGCAGATACGCAGTATTTT | CASSFEGTADTQYF
TRBD2 | . | TRBJ2-7 | TRBV27 | TGTGCCAGCAGTTTAGAGCGGGGGCCTTACGAGCAGTACTTC | CASSLERGPYEQYF
. | . | TRBJ2-5 | TRBV2 | TGTGCCAGCAGTGAAAATGGGCGGGGAGGTGAGACCCAGTACTTC | CASSENGRGGETQYF
. | . | TRBJ1-3 | TRBV6-5 | TGTGCCAGCACTCCCGGGGAACCTGGAAACACCATATATTTT | CASTPGEPGNTIYF
TRBD2 | . | TRBJ2-5 | TRBV28 | TGTGCCAGCAGTTCTAGCGGGAGAGAGACCCAGTACTTC | CASSSSGRETQYF
. | . | TRBJ2-5 | TRBV5-1 | TGCGCCAGCAGCTTAGGTCAAGAGACCCAGTACTTC | CASSLGQETQYF
. | . | TRBJ1-5 | TRBV6-7 | TGTGCCAGCAGCCGGCGTCCAGGGGCTCAGCCCCAGCATTTT | CASSRRPGAQPQHF
TRBD2 | . | TRBJ2-5 | TRBV5-1 | TGCGCCAGCGGGGGAGGGCCAGAAGAGACCCAGTACTTC | CASGGGPEETQYF
. | . | TRBJ2-7 | TRBV6-1 | TGTGCCAGCAAGATCATCGGGACACTGATCTACGAGCAGTACTTC | CASKIIGTLIYEQYF
. | . | TRBJ1-3 | TRBV30 | TGTGCTGCCTCTACCTCTGGAAACACCATATATTTT | CAASTSGNTIYF
. | . | TRBJ2-7 | TRBV30 | TGTGCCTGGAGTATCCAGTACGAGCAGTACTTC | CAWSIQYEQYF
. | . | TRBJ1-5 | TRBV19 | TGTGCCAGTACCCCGACAGATAGTCAGCCCCAGCATTTT | CASTPTDSQPQHF
. | . | TRBJ1-1 | TRBV7-6 | TGTGCCAGCAGCCGGGGACACCTGTCCCCCGTCCCGGGTGCTGAAGCTTTCTTT | CASSRGHLSPVPGAEAFF
. | . | TRBJ1-2 | TRBV6-1 | TGTGCCAGCAGTGAAGTTGGGTCGGGCTACACCTTC | CASSEVGSGYTF
TRBD1 | . | TRBJ1-2 | TRBV18 | TGTGCCAGCTCACGGACAAGGGACAGGGCCCAGAAGGAGGGCTACACCTTC | CASSRTRDRAQKEGYTF
. | . | TRBJ1-1 | TRBV29-1 | TGCAGCGTACGTCGACAGCTTGAAGCTTTCTTT | CSVRRQLEAFF
. | . | TRBJ1-2 | TRBV5-1 | TGCGCCAGCAGACCCGACATTGGGGGTGGCTACACCTTC | CASRPDIGGGYTF
. | . | TRBJ2-1 | TRBV6-5 | TGTGCCAGTACAGGGTTGGGGGAGCAGTTCTTC | CASTGLGEQFF
. | once | TRBJ2-3 | TRBV19 | TGTGCCAGTAAAGGTCGAGGGAAAACAGATACGCAGTATTTT | CASKGRGKTDTQYF
. | . | TRBJ2-3 | TRBV2 | TGTGCCAGCAGTGAAGGGGGACTGTTAGATACGCAGTATTTT | CASSEGGLLDTQYF